The T cell receptor (beta chain) described here comes from a study of cytomegalovirus exposure and HLA in healthy donors. Study results and limitations: HLA restriction was apparent for most CMV-associated TCR beta chains in a later analysis. It was approximately 170 TCR beta chains that were listed as cytomegalovirus-associated.

V lost 1 base, J lost 6 bases, and 9 bases lay in between. Germline values: CDR1 GTSNPN, CDR2 SVGIG (reference sequence). This CDR3 has 12 residues. The study ran its PCR with 60 Vbeta and 13 Jbeta primers. Authors' data handling: Counted up in a later analysis, unique TCR beta chains came to some 82 million, with roughly 11 million shared. Clones were read by immunoSEQ multiplex PCR, and TCRdb kept only the in-frame ones, dropping some. The V and J calls and clone size were taken over from that table, and D and trimming were inferred from the DNA. The top ten clones hold around 4.5% of a sample with about 77,000 clones, 78% of them seen once. On this clone itself: Its antigen remains unidentified.

The source material was PBMCs. The clonotype originates from a man aged 35-49 years in good health and CMV-seronegative. The gene calls are TRBV30 and TRBJ1-2; D is uncertain. The DNA for the CDR3 is TGTGCCTGGAGTGAATGGGCTAATGGCTACACCTTC. Amino acid sequence: CAWSEWANGYTF.